This T cell receptor (beta chain) was profiled in a study of T cells in Graves' hyperthyroidism and ophthalmopathy. Authors of the study amplified TCR beta CDR3 regions from RNA transcripts. First-round RT-PCR of the TCR CDR3 relied on the HTBI primer set. From the multiplex PCR reads, TCRdb called clonotypes with MiXCR, one entry per CDR3 protein. The repertoire includes around 430,000 distinct CDR3 sequences, more than 13% of them detected once, and 32% sits in the top ten. Germline trimming cut 2 bases from V and 7 bases from J; bases unmatched to any gene: 7. The CDR3 sequence is 15 residues long. Germline CDR1 and CDR2: MNHNS and SASEGT.

The chain links TRBV6-1 to TRBJ2-5; 10 bases map to TRBD2. This TCR came from a woman under 40 with Graves' hyperthyroidism. Sequences were obtained from blood. The CDR3 sequence is CASSEQAGGQRTQYF. As DNA, the CDR3 is TGTGCCAGCAGTGAACAAGCGGGAGGGCAAAGGACCCAGTACTTC.